The TCR beta chain described here comes from a study of CD8+ T cells in alopecia areata. General study results and limits: An increase in clonality over normal scalp was evident in lesional scalp, especially alopecia totalis/universalis.

The CDR3 sequence is 14 residues long. V was trimmed by 7 bases and J by 6 bases, leaving 18 bases between them. Germline V gene data show CDR1 as SGHTA and CDR2 as FQGNSA. This clone was seen more than once but under ten times. Its specificity is unknown. The study team obtained lesional scalp punch biopsies and peripheral blood from alopecia areata patients. Sorting of CD4+ and CD8+ T cells was performed on PBMCs. After isolation, RNA underwent reverse transcription to generate cDNA as the sequencing template. Repertoires were generated with immunoSEQ multiplex PCR, while TCRdb's copy carries only in-frame clones and drops some. This sample yields 90,000 to 100,000 clones, of which about two fifths are seen a single time; 1% to 1.5% belongs to the top ten.

Sequencing was done on a sample of CD4+ T cells sorted from blood. This TCR came from a human donor with alopecia areata. The chain is built from TRBV7-2 and TRBJ1-1; D possibly corresponds to TRBD1 (6 bases). CDR3: CASKFRRQVAEAFF. The CDR3 bases are TGTGCCAGCAAATTCAGGAGACAGGTGGCTGAAGCTTTCTTT.